This TCR beta chain was captured by sequencing in a study of naive and memory T cell subsets (dated 2017 in TCRdb). About the study as a whole: An open-source, UMI-based TCR alpha and beta sequencing pipeline was applied to sorted naive and memory peripheral blood T cell subsets. Complete agreement was observed between the functional CMV T cell responses and the IgG serology results. RNA was DNase-treated and reverse transcribed with TCR constant-region primers, mostly using SuperScript III. The research as a whole found: A power law was followed by TCR abundance, with an exponent that differed between naive and memory subsets but was consistent across the three individuals. RNA-based TCR counts may be influenced by expression changes linked to T cell activation and differentiation. No ground truth was available to validate the repertoire findings for the naive and memory subsets. A few larger clonotypes were present in naive repertoires, especially CD8 naive repertoires, and these clonotypes were possibly memory cells re-expressing CD45RA. A clonotype was defined as a single alpha or beta chain sequence rather than as a paired alpha/beta receptor. Following error correction, more than 95% of naive TCR sequences occurred only once, which made naive abundance distributions much steeper than those of memory subsets. In both CD4 and CD8 cells, the Gini index increased while Shannon and inverse Simpson diversity decreased from naive through CM, EM and EMRA.

This clonotype was counted once. What this receptor recognizes is not known. Per-nucleotide qualities are absent, and no much larger clonotype sits a single base away. Library preparation was by UMI-ligation and nested PCR. The beta constant-region primer consisted of an equimolar mixture of two oligonucleotides that together covered TRBC1 and TRBC2. Four rounds of PCR, combining the SP2 primer with nested alpha and beta constant-region primers, were used to amplify the ligated cDNA. A single-stranded oligonucleotide bearing the SP2 primer plus a 12-nucleotide UMI was ligated onto the 3' end of the cDNA by T4 RNA ligase 1. The ligation reaction was kept at 16 degrees C for roughly 19-24 hours. PCR2 was typically run as a SYBR Green qPCR and stopped at a predetermined threshold to prevent over-amplification. Apart from the first purification, every purification step used Agencourt AMPure XP magnetic beads. Libraries were quantified by Qubit and checked on a TapeStation, where a main peak was expected near 650 bp. Pooled libraries were sequenced on an Illumina MiSeq with v2 2x251 paired-end kits, typically giving roughly 0.9-2.2 million reads per sample. Libraries were pooled at around 3.8 nM per sample, and roughly 5-7.5% PhiX was added to improve cluster recognition. The source study handled its data this way. Using tag matching that tolerated one base-pair mismatch, Decombinator assigned V and J genes to FASTQ reads that had been processed by Demultiplexor. Collapsinator used UMIs to correct both sequencing errors and frequency errors arising from PCR heterogeneity. TCRs were translated and CDR3s were extracted from the conserved cysteine to the FGXG phenylalanine by CDR3Translator, with non-productive sequences being flagged. Gini, Shannon entropy and inverse Simpson indices were calculated on repertoires subsampled to equal numbers of UMI-defined TCRs. Within the linear range, a power law was fitted to clonotype abundance distributions using maximum likelihood. When run on a single naive CD8 sample, MIGEC and the pipeline yielded similar UMI counts, similar unique TCR numbers and similar clonal distributions. One analysis removed from the naive repertoire any naive TCRs that were also present in any memory subset from the same donor. Repertoires were searched for approximately 7,000 CMV-associated CDR3 sequences compiled from VDJdb and a published dataset. The public reads were reprocessed in TCRdb via fastp at Q25 and MiXCR, keeping in-frame beta chains. Entries that share a CDR3 protein sequence are merged under the most common genes and DNA. The V and J calls, along with clone size, are taken from TCRdb and not from the paper's own processing. Within this sample are about 140,000 distinct CDR3 sequences, with approximately 20% of them counted one time only. The ten largest clones capture roughly 0.63% of the sample.

From the second PCR step onward, the TCR alpha chain libraries and the TCR beta chain libraries were amplified separately. CMV status of each donor was established by measuring IFNgamma production from CD4+ T cells after fresh PBMCs were stimulated overnight with CMV viral lysate. CD4 T cells were positively selected with Miltenyi beads, followed by positive selection of CD8 T cells from the CD4-negative fraction. After staining for CD3, CD4, CD8, CD45RA, CD27 and a live/dead dye, cells were sorted on a BD Aria II into four subsets based on CD45RA and CD27. A few healthy volunteers provided blood, and each donor's sample was split into CD4 and CD8 T cells and then further divided into four differentiation subsets. About 0.11 L of peripheral blood was taken from each donor, and PBMC were separated by density-gradient centrifugation on Ficoll-Paque PLUS. Sorted cells were lysed in RLT buffer, and RNA was extracted with a Qiagen RNeasy kit and stored at -80°C.

The receptor was derived from a human donor in good health. The sample was naive CD8+ T cells from blood. The cell subset or site label here, explained by the study, means: naive T cells, CD45RA high CD27+.

Read as DNA, the sequence is TGCAGCGCGAAGGCCCAGAACACCGGGGAGCTGTTTTTT. It translates as CSAKAQNTGELFF. This sequence uses TRBV29-1 and TRBJ2-2, with the D gene uncertain. From the cysteine through the phenylalanine, the CDR3 covers 13 amino acids. The retained sequence is limited to the CDR3, 39 bases, with the frame set at the first base. From the germline V gene, CDR1 is SQVTM and CDR2 is ANQGSEA. Deletion took 7 bases off V and 1 base off J, with a span of 10 bases between the germline ends.